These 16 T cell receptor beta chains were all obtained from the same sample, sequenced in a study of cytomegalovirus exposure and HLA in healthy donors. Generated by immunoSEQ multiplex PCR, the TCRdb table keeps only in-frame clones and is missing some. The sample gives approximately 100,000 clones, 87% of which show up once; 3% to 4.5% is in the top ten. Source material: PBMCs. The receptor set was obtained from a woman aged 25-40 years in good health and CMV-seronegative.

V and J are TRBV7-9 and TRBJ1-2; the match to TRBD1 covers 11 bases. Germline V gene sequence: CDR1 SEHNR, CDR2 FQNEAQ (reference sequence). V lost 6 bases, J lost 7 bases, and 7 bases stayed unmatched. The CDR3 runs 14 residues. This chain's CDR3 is CASRSTGTGGGYTF. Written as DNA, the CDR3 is TGTGCCAGCAGATCTACCGGGACAGGGGGTGGCTACACCTTC.

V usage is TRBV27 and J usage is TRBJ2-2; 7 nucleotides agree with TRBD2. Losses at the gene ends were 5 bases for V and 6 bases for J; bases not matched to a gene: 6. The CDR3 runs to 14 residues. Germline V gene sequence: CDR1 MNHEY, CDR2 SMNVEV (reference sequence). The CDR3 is CASSATSAPGELFF. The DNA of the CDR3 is TGTGCCAGCAGTGCTACTAGCGCCCCCGGGGAGCTGTTTTTT.

The CDR3 sequence: CASNPGRPNEQFF. In nucleotides, the CDR3 is TGTGCCAGCAATCCAGGGAGGCCCAATGAGCAGTTCTTC. The V gene is TRBV27, the J gene TRBJ2-1, with a tentative D call TRBD2 (6 bases). The CDR3 length is 13 residues. The V gene's germline CDR1 is MNHEY and CDR2 SMNVEV (reference sequence). Trimming cost V 7 bases and J 6 bases, with 13 bases left between them.

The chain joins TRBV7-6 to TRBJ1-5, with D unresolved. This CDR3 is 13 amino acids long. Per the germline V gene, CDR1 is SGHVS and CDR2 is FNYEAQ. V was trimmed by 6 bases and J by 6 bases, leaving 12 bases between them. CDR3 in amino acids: CASSGREGQPQHF. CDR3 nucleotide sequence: TGTGCCAGCAGTGGCCGGGAGGGTCAGCCCCAGCATTTT.

In DNA form, the CDR3 reads TGTGCCAGCAAGGAAGCGTTCGCGAACACCGGGGAGCTGTTTTTT. It yields the protein CASKEAFANTGELFF. V gene TRBV2 combines with J gene TRBJ2-2; no firm D call. The CDR3 is made up of 15 amino acids. CDR1 SNHLY and CDR2 FYNNEI come from the germline V gene. V was clipped by 7 bases and J by 0 bases, with 12 bases between them.

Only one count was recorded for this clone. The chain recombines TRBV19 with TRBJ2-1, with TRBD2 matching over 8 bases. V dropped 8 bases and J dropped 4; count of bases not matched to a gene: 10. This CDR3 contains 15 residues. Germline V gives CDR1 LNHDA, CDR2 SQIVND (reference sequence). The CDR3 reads CASHPGGGAYNEQFF. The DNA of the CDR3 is TGTGCCAGTCACCCCGGGGGGGGAGCATACAATGAGCAGTTCTTC. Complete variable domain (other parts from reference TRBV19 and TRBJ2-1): DGGITQSPKYLFRKEGQNVTLSCEQNLNHDAMYWYRQDPGQGLRLIYYSQIVNDFQKGDIAEGYSVSREKKESFPLTVTSAQKNPTAFYLCASHPGGGAYNEQFFGPGTRLTVL.

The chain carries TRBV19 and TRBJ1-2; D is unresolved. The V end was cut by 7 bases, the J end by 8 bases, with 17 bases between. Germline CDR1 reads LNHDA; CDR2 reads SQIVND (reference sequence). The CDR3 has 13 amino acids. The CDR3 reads CASTTASLWGYTF. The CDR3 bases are TGTGCCAGTACCACCGCGTCCCTATGGGGCTACACCTTC.

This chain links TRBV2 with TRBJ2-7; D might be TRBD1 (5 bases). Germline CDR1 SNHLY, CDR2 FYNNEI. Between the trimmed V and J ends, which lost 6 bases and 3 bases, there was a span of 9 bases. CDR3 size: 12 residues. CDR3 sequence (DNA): TGTGCCAGCAGCACCGACAGCTACGAGCAGTACTTC. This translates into CASSTDSYEQYF. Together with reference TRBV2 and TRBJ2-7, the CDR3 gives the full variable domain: EPEVTQTPSHQVTQMGQEVILRCVPISNHLYFYWYRQILGQKVEFLVSFYNNEISEKSEIFDDQFSVERPDGSNFTLKIRSTKLEDSAMYFCASSTDSYEQYFGPGTRLTVT.

This CDR3 reads CASSPGQGVEQYF. The CDR3 DNA sequence: TGTGCCAGCAGCCCAGGACAGGGGGTCGAGCAGTACTTC. The chain couples TRBV11-3 to TRBJ2-7; 10 bases are a match to TRBD1. The CDR3 is 13 residues long. V gave up 5 bases and J gave up 6 bases; unmatched junction bases: 4. Germline V lookup: CDR1 SGHNT, CDR2 YENEEA. Variable domain in full (rest from reference TRBV11-3 and TRBJ2-7): EAGVVQSPRYKIIEKKQPVAFWCNPISGHNTLYWYLQNLGQGPELLIRYENEEAVDDSQLPKDRFSAERLKGVDSTLKIQPAELGDSAVYLCASSPGQGVEQYFGPGTRLTVT.

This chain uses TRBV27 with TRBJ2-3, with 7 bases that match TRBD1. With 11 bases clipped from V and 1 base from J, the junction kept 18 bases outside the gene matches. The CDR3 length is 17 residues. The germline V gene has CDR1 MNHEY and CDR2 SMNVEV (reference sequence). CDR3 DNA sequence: TGTGCCGAACTCCGGGACAGACCCCAGAACGGCACAGATACGCAGTATTTT. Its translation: CAELRDRPQNGTDTQYF.

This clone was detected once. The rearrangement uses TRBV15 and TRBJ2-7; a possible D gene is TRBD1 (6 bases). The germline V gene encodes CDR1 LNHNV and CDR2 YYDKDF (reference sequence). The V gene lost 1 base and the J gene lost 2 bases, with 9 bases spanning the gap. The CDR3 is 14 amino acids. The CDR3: CATSRGRTAYEQYF. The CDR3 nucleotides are TGTGCCACCAGCAGAGGAAGGACAGCCTACGAGCAGTACTTC.

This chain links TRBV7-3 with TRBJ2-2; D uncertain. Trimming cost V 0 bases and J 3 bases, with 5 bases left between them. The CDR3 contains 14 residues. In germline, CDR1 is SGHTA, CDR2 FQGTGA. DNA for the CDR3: TGTGCCAGCAGCTTAACAAGAGACACCGGGGAGCTGTTTTTT. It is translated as CASSLTRDTGELFF. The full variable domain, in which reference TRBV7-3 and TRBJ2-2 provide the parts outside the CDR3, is GAGVSQTPSNKVTEKGKYVELRCDPISGHTALYWYRQSLGQGPEFLIYFQGTGAADDSGLPNDRFFAVRPEGSVSTLKIQRTERGDSAVYLCASSLTRDTGELFFGEGSRLTVL.

Written as DNA, the CDR3 is TGTGCCAGCAGCTCTAGCGGGGGGTATTCGGGGCAGTACTTC. Translating gives CASSSSGGYSGQYF. The V and J genes are TRBV11-2 and TRBJ2-7; 11 bases fit TRBD2. With 4 bases clipped from V and 9 bases from J, the junction kept 8 bases outside the gene matches. Germline V gene data show CDR1 as SGHAT and CDR2 as FQNNGV. CDR3 length equals 14 residues.

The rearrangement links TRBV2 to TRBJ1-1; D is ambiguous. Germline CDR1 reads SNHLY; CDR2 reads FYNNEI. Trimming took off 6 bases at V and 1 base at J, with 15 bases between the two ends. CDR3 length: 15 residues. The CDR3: CASRRGSSTNTEAFF. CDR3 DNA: TGTGCCAGCAGGCGCGGCAGTTCTACGAACACTGAAGCTTTCTTT.

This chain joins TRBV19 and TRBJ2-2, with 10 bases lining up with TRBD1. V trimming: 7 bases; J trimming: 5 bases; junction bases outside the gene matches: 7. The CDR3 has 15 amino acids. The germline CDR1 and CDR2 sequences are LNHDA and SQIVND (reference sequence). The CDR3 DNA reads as TGTGCCAGTACCCAGACAGGGGGCGCAACCGGGGAGCTGTTTTTT. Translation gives CASTQTGGATGELFF.

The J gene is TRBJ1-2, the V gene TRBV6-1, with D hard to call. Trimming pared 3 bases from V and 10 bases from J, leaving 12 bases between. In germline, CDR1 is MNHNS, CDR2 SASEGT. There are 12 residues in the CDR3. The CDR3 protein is CASSDPLLHYTF. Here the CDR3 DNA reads TGTGCCAGCAGTGACCCCCTACTACACTACACCTTC.